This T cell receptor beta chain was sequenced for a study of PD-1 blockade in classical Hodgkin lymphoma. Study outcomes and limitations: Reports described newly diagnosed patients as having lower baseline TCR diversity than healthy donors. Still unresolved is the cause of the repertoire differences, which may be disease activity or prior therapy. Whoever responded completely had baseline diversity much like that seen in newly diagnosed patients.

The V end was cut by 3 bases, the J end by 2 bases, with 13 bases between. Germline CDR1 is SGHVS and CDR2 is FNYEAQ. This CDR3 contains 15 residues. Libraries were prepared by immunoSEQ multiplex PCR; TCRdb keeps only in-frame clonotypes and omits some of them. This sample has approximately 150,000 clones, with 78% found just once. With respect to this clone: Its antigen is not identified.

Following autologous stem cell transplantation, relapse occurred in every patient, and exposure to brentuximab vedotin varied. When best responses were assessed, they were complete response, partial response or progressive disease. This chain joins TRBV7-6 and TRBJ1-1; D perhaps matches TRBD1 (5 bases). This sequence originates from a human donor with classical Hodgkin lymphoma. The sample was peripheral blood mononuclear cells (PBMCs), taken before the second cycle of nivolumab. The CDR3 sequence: CASSFGGGSNTEAFF. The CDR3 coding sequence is TGTGCCAGCAGCTTCGGGGGAGGGTCCAACACTGAAGCTTTCTTT.